One sample yielded the 32 T cell receptor beta chains listed below, sequenced in a study of blood T cell repertoires in COVID-19. Clones were read by immunoSEQ multiplex PCR, and TCRdb kept only the in-frame ones, dropping some. The top ten hold roughly 28% of the sample, which has about 190,000 clones, roughly 85% seen once. The sample comprised peripheral blood. These receptor sequences come from a woman aged 70-85 years with acute or convalescent COVID-19.

This clone is a singleton in its sample. This chain connects TRBV10-1 to TRBJ2-2; TRBD2 agrees at 9 bases. Trimming at V came to 4 bases and at J to 6 bases, leaving 6 bases not matched to a gene. The germline V gene has CDR1 WNHNN and CDR2 SYGVQD (reference sequence). The CDR3 spans 15 residues. CDR3 residues: CASSVAGDRSGELFF. The CDR3 DNA is TGCGCCAGCAGTGTAGCGGGAGATCGGTCCGGGGAGCTGTTTTTT.

V gene TRBV24-1 combines with J gene TRBJ1-2; TRBD1 aligns across 8 bases. The V gene end was trimmed by 4 bases and the J gene end by 5 bases; junction bases not matched to a gene: 8. Germline CDR1 reads KGHDR; CDR2 reads SFDVKD. This CDR3 region has 15 residues. The CDR3 loop reads CATSETSDRAYGYTF. The CDR3 region has the DNA TGTGCCACCAGTGAAACCTCGGACAGGGCTTATGGCTACACCTTC.

This clone was counted between two and nine times. The chain has TRBV10-3 and TRBJ2-7; D is perhaps TRBD2 (5 bases). CDR1 is ENHRY, CDR2 SYGVKD, per germline. This CDR3 is built from 16 residues. V lost 6 bases, J lost 0 bases, and 18 bases lay in between. The CDR3 is CAIRSGLSSSSYEQYF. CDR3 nucleotide sequence: TGTGCCATCAGAAGTGGACTCTCCTCAAGCTCCTACGAGCAGTACTTC.

The V and J genes are TRBV19 and TRBJ2-3, with a possible D match to TRBD2 (5 bases). The germline V and J ends were trimmed by 6 bases and 2 bases, with 12 bases remaining between them. There are 14 residues in the CDR3. Germline CDR1 and CDR2: LNHDA and SQIVND (reference sequence). The CDR3, as DNA: TGTGCCAGTAGGCCAGGCCTAGCCACAGATACGCAGTATTTT. Its translation is CASRPGLATDTQYF.

The J gene is TRBJ2-5, the V gene TRBV19, with D possibly matching TRBD2 (5 bases). V lost 4 bases to trimming and J lost 5 bases, with 11 bases between them. Germline-derived CDR1 and CDR2 are LNHDA and SQIVND (reference sequence). The CDR3 spans 13 residues. CDR3 protein: CASSTPSSETQYF. DNA of the CDR3: TGTGCCAGTAGTACCCCTAGCAGTGAGACCCAGTACTTC.

As to this clone: This sample includes further DNA sequences coding for the same CDR3. The chain recombines TRBV7-2 with TRBJ2-7; tentatively, D is TRBD2 (5 bases). Deletions cut 2 bases from V and 5 bases from J, with 10 bases between. Germline assignment: CDR1 SGHTA and CDR2 FQGNSA. This CDR3 is built from 13 residues. DNA for the CDR3: TGTGCCAGCAGCTTAATTTCCGGGGACGAGCAGTACTTC. This gives the protein CASSLISGDEQYF.

The V call is TRBV30, the J call TRBJ1-4, with TRBD1 identical over 11 bases. V was pared by 0 bases and J by 5 bases, with 5 bases of the junction left unmatched. The CDR3 has 16 residues. Germline loops: CDR1 GTSNPN, CDR2 SVGIG (reference sequence). CDR3 loop: CAWSVRGTGGNEKLFF. In DNA, the CDR3 is TGTGCCTGGAGTGTAAGAGGGACAGGGGGAAATGAAAAACTGTTTTTT.

This clone occurred once. The V gene is TRBV10-1, the J gene TRBJ2-1, with D maybe TRBD2 (5 bases). The CDR3 has 13 residues. V was shortened by 3 bases and J by 6 bases, with 9 bases between the two germline ends. Per the germline V gene, CDR1 is WNHNN and CDR2 is SYGVQD (reference sequence). CDR3 amino acids: CASSEPAGNEQFF. CDR3 in DNA: TGCGCCAGCAGTGAACCGGCGGGCAATGAGCAGTTCTTC.

J is TRBJ2-2 and V is TRBV18; D may be TRBD1 (6 bases). This CDR3 comprises 13 residues. Germline loops: CDR1 KGHSH, CDR2 LQKENI. V was clipped by 6 bases and J by 6 bases, with 11 bases between them. CDR3 sequence: CASSPGQAGELFF. The CDR3 region has the DNA TGTGCCAGCTCGCCGGGACAAGCCGGGGAGCTGTTTTTT.

The rearrangement uses TRBV4-1 and TRBJ2-1, with 7 positions matching TRBD2. Trimming took 2 bases from V and 8 from J; bases not matched to a gene: 12. Germline assignment: CDR1 MGHRA and CDR2 YSYEKL. The CDR3 contains 16 residues. In DNA, the CDR3 is TGCGCCAGCAGCCAAACCGAGCGGGGCCTTCGCGATGAGCAGTTCTTC. The encoded protein is CASSQTERGLRDEQFF.

V and J are TRBV12-3 or TRBV12-4 and TRBJ2-7, with D maybe TRBD2 (5 bases). This CDR3 comprises 11 residues. Trimming left V 2 bases short and J 6 bases short, with 5 bases between. The CDR3 DNA reads TGTGCCAGCAGTTTAAGCGGCGAGCAGTACTTC. This translates into CASSLSGEQYF.

This chain links TRBV3-1 (or the pseudogene TRBV3-2) with TRBJ1-1; D is unclear. The CDR3 sequence is 14 residues long. Germline values: CDR1 LGHDT, CDR2 YNNKEL (reference sequence). Trimming shortened V by 5 bases and J by 1 base, and 11 bases separated the two germline ends. The CDR3 sequence: CASSSTTSNTEAFF. In nucleotides, the CDR3 is TGTGCCAGCAGCTCTACGACTTCGAACACTGAAGCTTTCTTT.

The chain is built from TRBV5-4 and TRBJ2-5; tentatively, D is TRBD1 (5 bases). Germline V CDR1 and CDR2: SGHNT, YYREEE (reference sequence). V was clipped by 0 bases and J by 5 bases, with 20 bases between them. The CDR3 is 17 amino acids. CDR3 bases: TGTGCCAGCAGCTTGGGAGTAGTCAGGGCTCAGATGGAGACCCAGTACTTC. Residues: CASSLGVVRAQMETQYF.

The chain employs TRBV7-2 and TRBJ1-2; TRBD1 agrees at 8 bases. The V gene's germline CDR1 is SGHTA and CDR2 FQGNSA. J lost 6 bases, V lost 3 bases, and 9 bases had no gene match. The CDR3 spans 15 residues. CDR3 protein: CASSLLGTGDDGYTF. The DNA of the CDR3 is TGTGCCAGCAGCTTGCTGGGGACAGGAGATGATGGCTACACCTTC.

In DNA form, the CDR3 reads TGTGCCAGCAGCTCGGCCGGAGGCCTAGAGACCCAGTACTTC. It codes for CASSSAGGLETQYF. The rearrangement joins TRBV13 to TRBJ2-5, with TRBD2 as a possible D gene (5 bases). V was cut by 4 bases and J by 4 bases, with 13 bases left in between. In germline, CDR1 is PRHDT, CDR2 FYEKMQ (reference sequence). The CDR3 spans 14 residues.

V and J are TRBV10-3 and TRBJ1-1; a weak D match, TRBD1 (5 bases). V gave up 6 bases and J gave up 2 bases, with 10 bases separating them. Germline V CDR1 and CDR2: ENHRY, SYGVKD. This CDR3 spans 13 amino acids. CDR3 nucleotides: TGTGCCATCAGCTACGGGGGAAACACTGAAGCTTTCTTT. As protein: CAISYGGNTEAFF.

The V call is TRBV10-2, the J call TRBJ2-2, with D possibly being TRBD1 (6 bases). CDR1 is WSHSY, CDR2 SAAADI, per germline. The CDR3 length is 16 residues. The V end was cut by 3 bases, the J end by 1 base, with 12 bases between. In DNA, the CDR3 is TGCGCCAGCAGTGATTGGAACAGGGAGAACACCGGGGAGCTGTTTTTT. This codes for CASSDWNRENTGELFF.

The V call is TRBV6-5, the J call TRBJ2-7; perhaps TRBD1 as D (5 bases). The germline V gene encodes CDR1 MNHEY and CDR2 SVGAGI. Trimming removed 6 bases from V and 0 bases from J, with 12 bases in between. The CDR3 spans 14 residues. CDR3 sequence (DNA): TGTGCCAGCAGGATGACAGTGAGCTCCTACGAGCAGTACTTC. Amino acids: CASRMTVSSYEQYF.

This sequence joins TRBV3-1 (or the pseudogene TRBV3-2) and TRBJ1-2; D gene unclear. Trimming left V 1 base short and J 6 bases short, with 6 bases between. CDR1 is LGHDT and CDR2 is YNNKEL in the germline V gene (reference sequence). CDR3 length: 12 amino acids. In DNA form, the CDR3 reads TGTGCCAGCAGCCAAGTTTCAGATGGCTACACCTTC. This translates into CASSQVSDGYTF.

There are a few counts of this clone. The rearrangement uses TRBV5-1 and TRBJ1-1; D gene ambiguous. The V end was cut by 0 bases, the J end by 5 bases, with 8 bases between. CDR3 length: 13 amino acids. The germline CDR1 and CDR2 sequences are SGHRS and YFSETQ. Here the CDR3 reads CASSLGVGTEAFF. The CDR3 DNA sequence: TGCGCCAGCAGCTTGGGAGTCGGGACTGAAGCTTTCTTT.

The chain is built from TRBV5-4 and TRBJ2-1; TRBD2 matches 7 bases. The germline V gene has CDR1 SGHNT and CDR2 YYREEE (reference sequence). This CDR3 has 16 residues. V was clipped by 5 bases and J by 4 bases; unmatched bases: 12. The chain's CDR3 is CASSLGLSEYYNEQFF. For the CDR3, the DNA is TGTGCCAGCAGTCTGGGACTATCTGAGTATTACAATGAGCAGTTCTTC.

V is TRBV7-9 and J is TRBJ2-1; D is unresolved. The CDR3 totals 11 residues. Germline V gene data show CDR1 as SEHNR and CDR2 as FQNEAQ (reference sequence). Deletions cut 4 bases from V and 7 bases from J, with 5 bases between. CDR3 in amino acids: CASSSRNEQFF. The CDR3 nucleotides are TGTGCCAGCAGCTCTAGGAATGAGCAGTTCTTC.

The chain uses TRBV15 and TRBJ1-1; TRBD1 might be the D (6 bases). V gave up 1 base and J gave up 4 bases, with 7 bases separating them. From germline, CDR1 is LNHNV and CDR2 YYDKDF (reference sequence). The CDR3 runs to 13 residues. The CDR3 sequence is CATSRVGGTEAFF. The CDR3 DNA sequence: TGTGCCACCAGCAGAGTAGGGGGCACTGAAGCTTTCTTT. The whole variable domain, remainder taken from reference TRBV15 and TRBJ1-1, is DAMVIQNPRYQVTQFGKPVTLSCSQTLNHNVMYWYQQKSSQAPKLLFHYYDKDFNNEADTPDNFQSRRPNTSFCFLDIRSPGLGDTAMYLCATSRVGGTEAFFGQGTRLTVV.

The rearrangement uses TRBV7-8 and TRBJ2-5; 7 bases match TRBD1. Trimming took 5 bases from V and 5 from J; bases not matched to a gene: 5. The CDR3 length is 13 residues. Germline V gene data show CDR1 as SGHVS and CDR2 as FQNEAQ. CDR3 bases: TGTGCCAGCAGCAAACAGGGGATGGAGACCCAGTACTTC. Translated: CASSKQGMETQYF.

The chain uses TRBV5-1 and TRBJ2-3, with TRBD1 identical over 7 bases. CDR1 is SGHRS, CDR2 YFSETQ, per germline. Germline trimming cut 4 bases from V and 4 bases from J; bases unmatched to any gene: 9. The CDR3 consists of 15 residues. The CDR3 loop is CASSAEDRRADTQYF. Written as DNA, the CDR3 is TGCGCCAGCAGCGCCGAGGACAGGCGAGCAGATACGCAGTATTTT.

The rearrangement uses TRBV29-1 and TRBJ1-4, with unresolved D. Germline V gene data show CDR1 as SQVTM and CDR2 as ANQGSEA. The CDR3 contains 13 residues. V was cut by 6 bases and J by 5 bases, with 13 bases left in between. The CDR3 sequence is CSVSGDLNEKLFF. In DNA form, the CDR3 reads TGCAGCGTCAGCGGGGATTTAAATGAAAAACTGTTTTTT.

This clone was seen more than once but under ten times. The chain employs TRBV7-9 and TRBJ2-7, with TRBD2 matching over 9 bases. Germline CDR1 and CDR2: SEHNR and FQNEAQ (reference sequence). The V gene end was trimmed by 3 bases and the J gene end by 7 bases; junction bases not matched to a gene: 7. CDR3 length: 14 residues. CDR3 loop: CASSLGSGSGEQYF. The CDR3 DNA reads TGTGCCAGCAGCTTGGGTAGCGGGAGTGGTGAGCAGTACTTC.

V gene TRBV19 combines with J gene TRBJ1-1, with D uncertain. Trimming removed 3 bases at V and 1 base at J, with 6 bases between. The CDR3 totals 13 residues. The germline V gene has CDR1 LNHDA and CDR2 SQIVND (reference sequence). The CDR3 nucleotides read TGTGCCAGTAGTATCCCCGGGAACACTGAAGCTTTCTTT. It is translated as CASSIPGNTEAFF.

This chain joins TRBV13 and TRBJ1-2; TRBD1 is a possible D gene (6 bases). Germline V gene lookup returns CDR1 PRHDT and CDR2 FYEKMQ (reference sequence). There are 14 residues in the CDR3. The V end lost 3 bases, the J end lost 2 bases, and 10 bases lay between the germline ends. DNA for the CDR3: TGTGCCAGCAGCTTGGACAGAACAAACTATGGCTACACCTTC. Protein: CASSLDRTNYGYTF.

The chain employs TRBV5-1 and TRBJ2-5; 8 bases are shared with TRBD1. From germline, CDR1 is SGHRS and CDR2 YFSETQ. Germline trimming cut 0 bases from V and 2 bases from J; bases unmatched to any gene: 3. The CDR3 is 15 residues long. CDR3 bases: TGCGCCAGCAGCTTGGAAGGACAGGGACAAGAGACCCAGTACTTC. Amino acid sequence: CASSLEGQGQETQYF.

The chain carries TRBV3-1 (or the pseudogene TRBV3-2) and TRBJ1-5; TRBD1 agrees at 7 bases. Trimming cost V 4 bases and J 7 bases; bases outside gene matches: 7. This CDR3 is 14 amino acids long. Per the germline V gene, CDR1 is LGHDT and CDR2 is YNNKEL (reference sequence). This CDR3 reads CASSLRQGGQPQHF. In DNA form, the CDR3 reads TGTGCCAGCAGCCTAAGACAGGGCGGGCAGCCCCAGCATTTT.

This clone was observed a single time. V is TRBV24-1 and J is TRBJ2-1, with a tentative D call TRBD1 (6 bases). Trimming took off 6 bases at V and 7 bases at J, with 18 bases between the two ends. The CDR3 length is 15 residues. Germline loops: CDR1 KGHDR, CDR2 SFDVKD. The CDR3 DNA follows: TGTGCCACCAGTAAAGAGGCAGGGGTTGGAAATGAGCAGTTCTTC. Translation gives CATSKEAGVGNEQFF.